Listed below are T cell receptor beta chains from one sample, sequenced in a study of blood T cell repertoires in COVID-19. Clones were sequenced by immunoSEQ multiplex PCR, and TCRdb holds only the in-frame ones, with some missing. The profile shows under 200,000 clones, around 91% of them singletons. Input material: PBMCs or T cells enriched from blood (not recorded which). All receptors come from a woman aged 18 to 35 who had recovered from COVID-19. Both conserved end residues are part of each CDR3. The order of the fields is clone size, V gene, D gene, J gene, CDR3 DNA, CDR3 protein. D genes are given only for firm matches. Size tells how often a clone was seen (once, few, many) or the class of an expanded clone, and some rows leave it out.

-	TRBV24-1	-	TRBJ2-7	TGTGCCACCAGTGAGACTGCCGGGTCCCATGGCGAGCAGTACTTC	CATSETAGSHGEQYF
-	TRBV29-1	-	TRBJ2-7	TGCAGCGCGGGGATCAGCTCCTACGAGCAGTACTTC	CSAGISSYEQYF
once	TRBV9	-	TRBJ2-5	TGTGCCAGCAGCCCCGGGGAGGAGACCCAGTACTTC	CASSPGEETQYF
-	TRBV24-1	-	TRBJ2-7	TGTGCCACCAGTTCCGGGTACGAGCAGTACTTC	CATSSGYEQYF
-	TRBV27	TRBD2	TRBJ2-1	TGTGCCAGCAGTCTCCTAGCGGGAGGGCCGGGATACAATGAGCAGTTCTTC	CASSLLAGGPGYNEQFF
-	TRBV27	TRBD1	TRBJ1-1	TGTGCCAGCAGTTTAGGGCCAGGGGGATACACTGAAGCTTTCTTT	CASSLGPGGYTEAFF
-	TRBV9	-	TRBJ1-3	TGTGCCAGCAGCGTAGAACTAGCAAGTTCTGGAAACACCATATATTTT	CASSVELASSGNTIYF
-	TRBV28	-	TRBJ2-7	TGTGCCAGCAGTCCACGGGACACTTCCTACGAGCAGTACTTC	CASSPRDTSYEQYF
-	TRBV7-9	TRBD2	TRBJ2-7	TGTGCCAGCAGCCTCACTACCGGGACTAGCAGAAGATACGAGCAGTACTTC	CASSLTTGTSRRYEQYF
-	TRBV3-1/TRBV3-2	TRBD1	TRBJ2-7	TGTGCCAGCAGTACTAGGACAGGGTACCCCTCGGAGCAGTACTTC	CASSTRTGYPSEQYF
once	TRBV7-8	-	TRBJ1-5	TGTGCCAGCAGCCCGTGGGAGGGATTGGGAAGCAATCAGCCCCAGCATTTT	CASSPWEGLGSNQPQHF
-	TRBV7-6	TRBD1	TRBJ1-1	TGTGCCAGCAGCACACCGGGACAGGGGAACACTGAAGCTTTCTTT	CASSTPGQGNTEAFF
once	TRBV7-8	TRBD1	TRBJ1-2	TGTGCCAGCAGCCCACTTTGGGGCGGACAGGGGGTAGGCTACACCTTC	CASSPLWGGQGVGYTF
few	TRBV7-6	TRBD1	TRBJ1-2	TGTGCCAGCAGCCCTCGGACAGGAGTATATGGCTACACCTTC	CASSPRTGVYGYTF
few	TRBV7-3	TRBD1	TRBJ2-3	TGTGCCAGCAGCTTAGAGGACAGGGTCACAGATACGCAGTATTTT	CASSLEDRVTDTQYF
-	TRBV20-1	-	TRBJ1-2	TGCAGTGCTAGGGGGACTTATGGCTACACCTTC	CSARGTYGYTF
-	TRBV29-1	-	TRBJ1-1	TGCAGCGTTGTAGTCGGTCTGAACACTGAAGCTTTCTTT	CSVVVGLNTEAFF
-	TRBV11-2	-	TRBJ1-2	TGTGCCAGCAGCTTATCAGGAACTCTCTATGGCTACACCTTC	CASSLSGTLYGYTF
-	TRBV11-2	TRBD1	TRBJ2-5	TGTGCCAGCAGCTTACTACAGGGGGCCCAAGAGACCCAGTACTTC	CASSLLQGAQETQYF
-	TRBV30	-	TRBJ1-2	TGTGCCTGGAGTGTATACAGGAGGGGTGGCTACACCTTC	CAWSVYRRGGYTF
-	TRBV27	-	TRBJ2-1	TGTGCCAGCAGTTTATCGTCCGGAGGGCTTTACAATGAGCAGTTCTTC	CASSLSSGGLYNEQFF
few	TRBV7-2	-	TRBJ2-7	TGTGCCAGCAGCTTACAGGGGTCCTCCTACGAGCAGTACTTC	CASSLQGSSYEQYF
-	TRBV5-4	-	TRBJ1-2	TGTGCCAGCACCGGGGAGGGGTTCTATGGCTACACCTTC	CASTGEGFYGYTF
-	TRBV11-3	-	TRBJ2-3	TGTGCCAGCAGCTACCGGGAGTCAGATACGCAGTATTTT	CASSYRESDTQYF
-	TRBV30	-	TRBJ2-2	TGTGCCTGGAGTTTCGGACTAACGAACACCGGGGAGCTGTTTTTT	CAWSFGLTNTGELFF
-	TRBV19	-	TRBJ1-5	TGTGCCAGTAGTATAGCGTCGAGGCCCCAGCATTTT	CASSIASRPQHF
-	TRBV5-6	-	TRBJ2-7	TGTGCCAGCACGGAACTAGGGGGCTACGAGCAGTACTTC	CASTELGGYEQYF
-	TRBV13	-	TRBJ2-2	TGTGCCAGCAGCTCGCGTCGCGCCGGGGAGCTGTTTTTT	CASSSRRAGELFF
-	TRBV28	TRBD2	TRBJ2-3	TGTGCCAGCAGGGGACTAGGACGAACAGATACGCAGTATTTT	CASRGLGRTDTQYF
-	TRBV4-3	-	TRBJ1-1	TGCGCCAGCAGCGCTCGTCCCGAAGAGGGGAGGGTAGCTTTCTTT	CASSARPEEGRVAFF
-	TRBV28	TRBD1	TRBJ2-1	TGTGCCAGCACCCTGACAGGGTCGAATGAGCAGTTCTTC	CASTLTGSNEQFF
-	TRBV3-1/TRBV3-2	-	TRBJ2-1	TGTGCCAGCAGCCAAGATCAAGTGGGAGGAAATGAGCAGTTCTTC	CASSQDQVGGNEQFF
-	TRBV28	-	TRBJ2-3	TGTGCCAGCAGTCACAGGGTTGAAGCAGATACGCAGTATTTT	CASSHRVEADTQYF
-	TRBV11-3	TRBD2	TRBJ2-3	TGTGCCAGCAGCACCGGGACTAGCGGCAGCACAGATACGCAGTATTTT	CASSTGTSGSTDTQYF
-	TRBV27	TRBD2	TRBJ2-3	TGTGCCAGCAAGCCTGGGACTAGCAGCACAGATACGCAGTATTTT	CASKPGTSSTDTQYF
-	TRBV28	TRBD1	TRBJ1-5	TGTGCCAGCAGGACAGGGCTGAGTCAGCCCCAGCATTTT	CASRTGLSQPQHF
-	TRBV30	TRBD1	TRBJ1-6	TGTGCCTGGACAGGGGGCCCCAGGTATTCACCCCTCCACTTT	CAWTGGPRYSPLHF
-	TRBV19	-	TRBJ2-7	TGTGCCAGTAGTTCTGTGGGCGGGGTCTCCTACGAGCAGTACTTC	CASSSVGGVSYEQYF
-	TRBV5-1	-	TRBJ1-1	TGCGCCAGCAGTTTCCTGACGGGGAACACTGAAGCTTTCTTT	CASSFLTGNTEAFF
-	TRBV27	-	TRBJ1-5	TGTGCCAGCAGTTTATCAGGGGACAATCAGCCCCAGCATTTT	CASSLSGDNQPQHF
-	TRBV7-6	TRBD2	TRBJ2-2	TGTGCCAGCAGCCCCTTGACTAGCGGGAGGGCCCACACCGGGGAGCTGTTTTTT	CASSPLTSGRAHTGELFF
-	TRBV4-1	-	TRBJ2-5	TGCGCCAGCAGCCAAGAGGCAGGGATCGGGACCCAGTACTTC	CASSQEAGIGTQYF
-	TRBV7-2	-	TRBJ2-7	TGTGCCAGCAGCTTAGGGACACTCTCCTACGAGCAGTACTTC	CASSLGTLSYEQYF
-	TRBV10-1	TRBD1	TRBJ1-6	TGCGCCATCGAACGGGGGTTCAGGGACAGGGGAGATTCACCCCTCCACTTT	CAIERGFRDRGDSPLHF
-	TRBV3-1/TRBV3-2	-	TRBJ2-2	TGTGCCAGCAGCCAAGACCAGCGGCCTTACACCGGGGAGCTGTTTTTT	CASSQDQRPYTGELFF
-	TRBV5-1	TRBD2	TRBJ2-5	TGCGCCAGCAGCTTGGGGACTAGCGGAGAGACCCAGTACTTC	CASSLGTSGETQYF
-	TRBV7-9	-	TRBJ1-6	TGTGCCAGCAGCCCCCCCGGAACTAAGCGGGATTCACCCCTCCACTTT	CASSPPGTKRDSPLHF
-	TRBV19	-	TRBJ1-1	TGTGCCAGTAGTATTGACAGTCGAAACACTGAAGCTTTCTTT	CASSIDSRNTEAFF
-	TRBV9	-	TRBJ2-3	TGTGCCAGCAGCGAGGGGCGGTTTTACACAGATACGCAGTATTTT	CASSEGRFYTDTQYF
-	TRBV5-4	-	TRBJ1-6	TGTGCCAGCAGCTTGGGGCAGGGTAATTCACCCCTCCACTTT	CASSLGQGNSPLHF
-	TRBV3-1/TRBV3-2	-	TRBJ2-1	TGTGCCAGCAGCCCCTCCGTTAGCGCCAACAATGAGCAGTTCTTC	CASSPSVSANNEQFF
-	TRBV5-4	-	TRBJ2-3	TGTGCCAGCAGTACCCACAGGGTCGAGACAGATACGCAGTATTTT	CASSTHRVETDTQYF
once	TRBV28	-	TRBJ1-1	TGTGCCAGCAGTTTAGTTAAGGGGCGAGGCACTGAAGCTTTCTTT	CASSLVKGRGTEAFF
-	TRBV4-1	-	TRBJ2-1	TGCGCCAGCAGCCAAGCGTCGGGTCTCACGATCTACAATGAGCAGTTCTTC	CASSQASGLTIYNEQFF
-	TRBV15	-	TRBJ2-2	TGTGCCACCAGCAGAGATATTTGGGCTGCGAACACCGGGGAGCTGTTTTTT	CATSRDIWAANTGELFF
-	TRBV2	TRBD1	TRBJ1-1	TGTGCCAGCAGTGGGGACAGCCACACTGAAGCTTTCTTT	CASSGDSHTEAFF
-	TRBV9	-	TRBJ2-7	TGTGCCAGCAGCCCTCTGGCAGGGCCCTACGAGCAGTACTTC	CASSPLAGPYEQYF